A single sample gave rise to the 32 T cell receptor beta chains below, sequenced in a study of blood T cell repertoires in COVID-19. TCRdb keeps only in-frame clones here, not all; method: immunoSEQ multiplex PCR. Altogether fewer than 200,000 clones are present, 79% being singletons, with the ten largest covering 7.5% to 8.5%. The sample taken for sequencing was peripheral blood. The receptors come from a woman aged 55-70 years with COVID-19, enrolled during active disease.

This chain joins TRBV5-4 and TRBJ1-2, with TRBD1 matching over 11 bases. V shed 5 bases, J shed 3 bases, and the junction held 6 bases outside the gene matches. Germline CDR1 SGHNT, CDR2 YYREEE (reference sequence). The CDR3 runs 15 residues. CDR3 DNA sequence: TGTGCCAGCAGTTCCGGACAGGGGGCCTACTATGGCTACACCTTC. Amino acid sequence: CASSSGQGAYYGYTF.

The CDR3 nucleotides read TGTGCCAGCAGTGCGACTAGCGGGAGGGTCTGGACCAATGAGCAGTTCTTC. It translates to CASSATSGRVWTNEQFF. V usage is TRBV2 and J usage is TRBJ2-1, with 14 nucleotides matching TRBD2. Germline values: CDR1 SNHLY, CDR2 FYNNEI. After removal of 4 bases from V and 6 bases from J, the junction contained 8 bases not matched to a gene. The CDR3 spans 17 residues. The entire variable domain, with the rest obtained from reference TRBV2 and TRBJ2-1, is as follows: EPEVTQTPSHQVTQMGQEVILRCVPISNHLYFYWYRQILGQKVEFLVSFYNNEISEKSEIFDDQFSVERPDGSNFTLKIRSTKLEDSAMYFCASSATSGRVWTNEQFFGPGTRLTVL.

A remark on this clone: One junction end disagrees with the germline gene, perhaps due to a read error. The CDR3 here is CASSPLNTGELFF. The CDR3 DNA is TGTGCTAGCAGCCCCCTGAACACCGGGGAGCTGTTTTTT. J is TRBJ2-2 and V is TRBV7-7; D is unclear. Germline CDR1 reads SSHAT; CDR2 reads FNYEAQ (reference sequence). The CDR3 extends over 13 amino acids.

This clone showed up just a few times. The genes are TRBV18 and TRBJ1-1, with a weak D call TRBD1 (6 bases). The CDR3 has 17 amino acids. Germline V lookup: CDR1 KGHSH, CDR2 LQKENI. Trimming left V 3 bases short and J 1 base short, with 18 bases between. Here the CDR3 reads CASSPLPPTGRNTEAFF. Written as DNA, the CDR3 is TGTGCCAGCTCACCGCTACCCCCGACAGGCAGGAACACTGAAGCTTTCTTT.

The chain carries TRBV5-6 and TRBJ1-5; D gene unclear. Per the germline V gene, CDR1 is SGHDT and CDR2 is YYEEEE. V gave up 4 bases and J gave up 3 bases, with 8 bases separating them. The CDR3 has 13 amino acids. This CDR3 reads CASSQRVNQPQHF. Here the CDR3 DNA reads TGTGCCAGCAGCCAACGGGTCAATCAGCCCCAGCATTTT.

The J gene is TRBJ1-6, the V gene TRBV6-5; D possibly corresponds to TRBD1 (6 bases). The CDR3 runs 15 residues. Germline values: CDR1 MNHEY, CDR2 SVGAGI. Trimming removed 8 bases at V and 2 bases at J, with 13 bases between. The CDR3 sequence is CASLTGQPYNSPLHF. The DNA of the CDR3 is TGTGCCAGCCTCACGGGACAACCCTATAATTCACCCCTCCACTTT.

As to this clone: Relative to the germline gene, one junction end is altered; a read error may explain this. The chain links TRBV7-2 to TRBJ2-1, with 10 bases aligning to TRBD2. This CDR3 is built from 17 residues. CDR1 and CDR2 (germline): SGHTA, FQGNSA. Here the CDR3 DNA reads TGTGCCAGCAGCTTAGGACCTTTTAGCGGGGGGTCTGGGTCAGGGATCTTC. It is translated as CASSLGPFSGGSGSGIF.

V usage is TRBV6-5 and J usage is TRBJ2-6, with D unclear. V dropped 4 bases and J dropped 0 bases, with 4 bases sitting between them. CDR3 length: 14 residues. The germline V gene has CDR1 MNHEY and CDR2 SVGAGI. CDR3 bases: TGTGCCAGCAGTTGGAGCTCTGGGGCCAACGTCCTGACTTTC. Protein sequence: CASSWSSGANVLTF.

CDR3 nucleotide sequence: TGTGCCTGCGCTCGGGCAGGGTACACCGGGGAGCTGTTTTTT. Amino acid sequence: CACARAGYTGELFF. This chain uses TRBV6-5 with TRBJ2-2, with D perhaps matching TRBD1 (5 bases). Germline CDR1 reads MNHEY; CDR2 reads SVGAGI. This CDR3 contains 14 residues. V was cut by 11 bases and J by 3 bases, with 16 bases left in between.

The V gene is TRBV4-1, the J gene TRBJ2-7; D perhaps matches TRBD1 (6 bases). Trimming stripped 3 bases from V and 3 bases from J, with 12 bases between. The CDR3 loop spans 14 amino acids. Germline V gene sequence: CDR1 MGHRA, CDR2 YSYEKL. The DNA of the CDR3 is TGCGCCAGCAGCCAGTCGGGACACCACTACGAGCAGTACGTC. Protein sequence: CASSQSGHHYEQYV.

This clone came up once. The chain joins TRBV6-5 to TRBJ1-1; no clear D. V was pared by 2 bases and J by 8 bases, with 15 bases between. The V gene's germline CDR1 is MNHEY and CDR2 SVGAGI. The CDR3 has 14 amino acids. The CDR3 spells CASSYGSSEMEAFF. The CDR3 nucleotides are TGTGCCAGCAGTTACGGCAGCTCGGAGATGGAAGCTTTCTTT.

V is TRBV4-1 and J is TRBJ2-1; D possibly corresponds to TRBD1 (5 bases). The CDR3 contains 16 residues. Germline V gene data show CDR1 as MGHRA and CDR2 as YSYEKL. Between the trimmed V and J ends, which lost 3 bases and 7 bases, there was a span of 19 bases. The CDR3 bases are TGCGCCAGCAGCCACGTGGACATGGGTATGATAAATGAGCAGTTCTTC. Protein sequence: CASSHVDMGMINEQFF.

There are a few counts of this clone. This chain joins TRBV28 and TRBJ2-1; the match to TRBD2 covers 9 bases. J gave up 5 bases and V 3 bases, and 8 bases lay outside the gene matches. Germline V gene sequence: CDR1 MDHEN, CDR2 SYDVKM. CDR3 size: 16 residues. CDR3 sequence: CASSFFSGSIHNEQFF. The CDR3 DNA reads TGTGCCAGCAGTTTCTTTAGCGGGAGTATCCACAATGAGCAGTTCTTC.

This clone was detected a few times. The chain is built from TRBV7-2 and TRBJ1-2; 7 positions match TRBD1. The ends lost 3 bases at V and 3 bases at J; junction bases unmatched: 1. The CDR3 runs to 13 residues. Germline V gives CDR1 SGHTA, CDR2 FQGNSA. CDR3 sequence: CASSFTGDYGYTF. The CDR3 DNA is TGTGCCAGCAGCTTTACAGGGGACTATGGCTACACCTTC.

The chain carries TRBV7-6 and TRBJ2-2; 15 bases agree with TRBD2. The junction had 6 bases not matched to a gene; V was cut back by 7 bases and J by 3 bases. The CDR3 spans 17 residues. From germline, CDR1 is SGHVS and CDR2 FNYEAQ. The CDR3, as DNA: TGTGCCAGCACGCGGACTAGCGGGAGGGAGGACACCGGGGAGCTGTTTTTT. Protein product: CASTRTSGREDTGELFF.

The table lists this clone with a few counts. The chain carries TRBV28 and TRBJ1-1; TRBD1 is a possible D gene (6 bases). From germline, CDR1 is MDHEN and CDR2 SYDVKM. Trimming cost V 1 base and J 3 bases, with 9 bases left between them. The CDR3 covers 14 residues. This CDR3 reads CASSLYRVDTEAFF. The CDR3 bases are TGTGCCAGCAGTTTATACAGGGTCGACACTGAAGCTTTCTTT.

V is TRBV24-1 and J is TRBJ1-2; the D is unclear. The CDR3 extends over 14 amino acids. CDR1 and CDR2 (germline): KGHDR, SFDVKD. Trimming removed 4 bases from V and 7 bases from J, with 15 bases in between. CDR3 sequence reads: CATSDLTRGGGYTF. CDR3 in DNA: TGTGCCACCAGTGACTTAACGCGGGGTGGTGGCTACACCTTC.

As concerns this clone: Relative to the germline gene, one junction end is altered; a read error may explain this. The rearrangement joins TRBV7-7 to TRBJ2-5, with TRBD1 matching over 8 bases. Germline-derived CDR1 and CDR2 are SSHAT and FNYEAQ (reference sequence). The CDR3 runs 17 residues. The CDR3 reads CASSLGETGAYQETQYF. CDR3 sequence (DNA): TGTGCTAGCAGCTTAGGGGAGACAGGGGCCTACCAAGAGACCCAGTACTTC. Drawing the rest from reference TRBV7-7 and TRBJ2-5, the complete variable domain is GAGVSQSPRYKVTKRGQDVTLRCDPISSHATLYWYQQALGQGPEFLTYFNYEAQPDKSGLPSDRFSAERPEGSISTLTIQRTEQRDSAMYRCASSLGETGAYQETQYFGPGTRLLVL.

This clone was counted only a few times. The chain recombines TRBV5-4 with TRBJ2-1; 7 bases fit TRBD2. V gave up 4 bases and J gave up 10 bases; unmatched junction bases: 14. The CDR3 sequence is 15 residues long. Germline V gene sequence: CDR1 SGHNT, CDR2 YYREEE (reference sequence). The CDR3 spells CASSMGLPGSEEQFF. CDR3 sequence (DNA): TGTGCCAGCAGCATGGGACTACCGGGTTCGGAGGAGCAGTTCTTC. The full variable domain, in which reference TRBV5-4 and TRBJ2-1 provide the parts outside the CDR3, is ETGVTQSPTHLIKTRGQQVTLRCSSQSGHNTVSWYQQALGQGPQFIFQYYREEENGRGNFPPRFSGLQFPNYSSELNVNALELDDSALYLCASSMGLPGSEEQFFGPGTRLTVL.

DNA for the CDR3: TGTGCCAGCAGTTTGGGGACAGACAATGAGCAGTTCTTC. It specifies CASSLGTDNEQFF. This chain connects TRBV12-3 or TRBV12-4 to TRBJ2-1; 7 bases are shared with TRBD1. Germline trimming cut 3 bases from V and 5 bases from J; bases unmatched to any gene: 1. The CDR3 loop spans 13 amino acids.

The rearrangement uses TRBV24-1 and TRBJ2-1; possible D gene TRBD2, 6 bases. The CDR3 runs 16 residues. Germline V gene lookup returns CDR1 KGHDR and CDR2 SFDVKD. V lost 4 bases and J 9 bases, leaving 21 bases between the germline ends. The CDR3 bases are TGTGCCACCAGTGACTCCGGCGGCCAGGGAGGTATTGAGCAGTTCTTC. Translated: CATSDSGGQGGIEQFF.

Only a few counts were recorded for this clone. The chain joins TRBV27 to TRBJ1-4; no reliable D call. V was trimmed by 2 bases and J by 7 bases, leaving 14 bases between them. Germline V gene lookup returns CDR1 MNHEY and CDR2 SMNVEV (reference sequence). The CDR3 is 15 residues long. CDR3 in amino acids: CASSLKLPSGEKLFF. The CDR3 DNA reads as TGTGCCAGCAGTTTAAAGCTCCCAAGCGGTGAAAAACTGTTTTTT.

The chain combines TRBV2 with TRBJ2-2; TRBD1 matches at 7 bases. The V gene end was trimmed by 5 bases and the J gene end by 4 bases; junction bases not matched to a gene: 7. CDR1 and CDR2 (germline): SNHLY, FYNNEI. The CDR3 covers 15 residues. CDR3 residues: CASSFSGTATGELFF. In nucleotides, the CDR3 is TGTGCCAGCAGTTTTTCCGGGACAGCCACCGGGGAGCTGTTTTTT.

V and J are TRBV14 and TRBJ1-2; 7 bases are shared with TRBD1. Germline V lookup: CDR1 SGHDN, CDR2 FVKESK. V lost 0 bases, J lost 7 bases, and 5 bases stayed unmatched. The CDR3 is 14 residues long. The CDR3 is CASSQDRGRAGYTF. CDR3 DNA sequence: TGTGCCAGCAGCCAAGATAGGGGGCGGGCTGGCTACACCTTC.

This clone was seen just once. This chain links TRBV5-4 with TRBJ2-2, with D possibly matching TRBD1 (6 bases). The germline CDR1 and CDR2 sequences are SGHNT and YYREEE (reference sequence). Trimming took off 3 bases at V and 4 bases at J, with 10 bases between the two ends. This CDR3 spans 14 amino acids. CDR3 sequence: CASSWQGSTGELFF. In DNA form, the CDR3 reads TGTGCCAGCAGCTGGCAGGGGAGCACCGGGGAGCTGTTTTTT. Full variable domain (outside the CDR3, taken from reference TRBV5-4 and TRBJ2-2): ETGVTQSPTHLIKTRGQQVTLRCSSQSGHNTVSWYQQALGQGPQFIFQYYREEENGRGNFPPRFSGLQFPNYSSELNVNALELDDSALYLCASSWQGSTGELFFGEGSRLTVL.

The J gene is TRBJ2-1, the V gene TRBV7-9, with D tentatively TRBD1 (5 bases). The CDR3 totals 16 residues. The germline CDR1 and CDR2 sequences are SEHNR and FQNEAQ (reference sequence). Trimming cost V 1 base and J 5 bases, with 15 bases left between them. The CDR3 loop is CASSLGQGRLNNEQFF. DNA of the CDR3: TGTGCCAGCAGCTTAGGCCAGGGTCGCCTAAACAATGAGCAGTTCTTC.

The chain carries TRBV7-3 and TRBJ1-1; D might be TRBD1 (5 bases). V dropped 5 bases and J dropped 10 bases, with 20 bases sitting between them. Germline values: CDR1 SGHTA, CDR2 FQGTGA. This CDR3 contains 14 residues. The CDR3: CASSLSPTASGAFF. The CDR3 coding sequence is TGTGCCAGCAGCCTTTCCCCGACAGCATCGGGAGCTTTCTTT.

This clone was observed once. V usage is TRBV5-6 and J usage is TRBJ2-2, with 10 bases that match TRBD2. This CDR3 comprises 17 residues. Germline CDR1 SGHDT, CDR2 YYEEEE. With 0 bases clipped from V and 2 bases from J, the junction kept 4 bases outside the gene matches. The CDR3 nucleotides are TGTGCCAGCAGCTTGGAAACTAGCGGGGTTAACACCGGGGAGCTGTTTTTT. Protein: CASSLETSGVNTGELFF.

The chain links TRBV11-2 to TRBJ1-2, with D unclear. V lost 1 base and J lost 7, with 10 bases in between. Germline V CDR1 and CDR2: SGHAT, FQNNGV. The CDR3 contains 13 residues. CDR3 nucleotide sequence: TGTGCCAGCAGCTTAGGTGGCAATTCTGGCTACACCTTC. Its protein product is CASSLGGNSGYTF.

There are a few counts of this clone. CDR3 sequence reads: CASSLRQGARTQYF. CDR3 nucleotides: TGTGCCAGCAGCTTGAGACAGGGTGCGAGGACCCAGTACTTC. The chain employs TRBV5-6 and TRBJ2-5, with 7 positions matching TRBD1. The V gene's germline CDR1 is SGHDT and CDR2 YYEEEE. The CDR3 is made up of 14 amino acids. With V trimmed by 1 base and J by 7 bases, 7 bases remained unmatched. The complete variable domain, with remaining parts taken from reference TRBV5-6 and TRBJ2-5, reads DAGVTQSPTHLIKTRGQQVTLRCSPKSGHDTVSWYQQALGQGPQFIFQYYEEEERQRGNFPDRFSGHQFPNYSSELNVNALLLGDSALYLCASSLRQGARTQYFGPGTRLLVL.

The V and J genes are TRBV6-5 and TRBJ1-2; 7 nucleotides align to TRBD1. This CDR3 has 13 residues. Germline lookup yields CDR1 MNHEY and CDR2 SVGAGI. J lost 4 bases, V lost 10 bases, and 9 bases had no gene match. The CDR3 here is CATWDSPSYGYTF. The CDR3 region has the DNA TGTGCCACCTGGGACAGTCCCTCCTATGGCTACACCTTC.

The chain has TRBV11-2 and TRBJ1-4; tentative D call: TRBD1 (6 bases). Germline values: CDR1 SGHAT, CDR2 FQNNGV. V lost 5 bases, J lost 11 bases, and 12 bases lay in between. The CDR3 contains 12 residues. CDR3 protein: CASSPQGSKLFF. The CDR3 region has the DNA TGTGCCAGCAGCCCTCAGGGGTCGAAACTGTTTTTT. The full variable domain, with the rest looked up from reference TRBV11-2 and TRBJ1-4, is EAGVAQSPRYKIIEKRQSVAFWCNPISGHATLYWYQQILGQGPKLLIQFQNNGVVDDSQLPKDRFSAERLKGVDSTLKIQPAKLEDSAVYLCASSPQGSKLFFGSGTQLSVL.